A selection of T cell receptor beta chains follows, all from one sample in a study of PD-L1 blockade in urothelial cancer. Assay: immunoSEQ multiplex PCR; the TCRdb copy retains only in-frame clones and omits some. Among around 93,000 clones, 75% to 90% were seen once, and the ten largest hold over 7.5%. The input for sequencing was PBMCs, taken around atezolizumab (anti-PD-L1) treatment. These TCRs come from a man in his 70s with urothelial cancer. Both conserved end residues are part of each CDR3. A D gene is named only where the DNA matches it firmly. Rows may omit the clone size; those that give it use once, few, many or a size class.

D: -
V: TRBV2
size: -
J: TRBJ1-4
CDR3: CATAGEKLFF
DNA: TGTGCCACCGCAGGGGAAAAACTGTTTTTT

D: -
V: TRBV7-8
size: -
J: TRBJ1-4
CDR3: CASSPAMSEKLFF
DNA: TGTGCCAGCAGCCCAGCGATGAGTGAAAAACTGTTTTTT

D: TRBD2
V: TRBV10-2
size: -
J: TRBJ2-1
CDR3: CASSSGPTYNEQFF
DNA: TGCGCCAGCTCTAGCGGGCCCACCTACAATGAGCAGTTCTTC

D: -
V: TRBV10-3
size: -
J: TRBJ1-2
CDR3: CAISDQVANYGYTF
DNA: TGTGCCATCAGTGATCAGGTAGCTAACTATGGCTACACCTTC

D: -
V: TRBV9
size: -
J: TRBJ1-2
CDR3: CASSVGTLGYGYTF
DNA: TGTGCCAGCAGCGTAGGGACACTGGGGTATGGCTACACCTTC

D: TRBD1
V: TRBV6-1
size: -
J: TRBJ1-1
CDR3: CASSEGTGRTEAFF
DNA: TGTGCCAGCAGTGAAGGGACAGGGAGAACTGAAGCTTTCTTT

D: TRBD2
V: TRBV7-9
size: once
J: TRBJ2-7
CDR3: CASSPGLAGYEQYF
DNA: TGTGCCAGCAGCCCGGGACTAGCGGGCTACGAGCAGTACTTC

D: -
V: TRBV2
size: -
J: TRBJ1-1
CDR3: CASRGLPNTEAFF
DNA: TGTGCCAGCAGGGGCCTGCCAAACACTGAAGCTTTCTTT

D: TRBD2
V: TRBV7-2
size: -
J: TRBJ2-1
CDR3: CASSSREIAGVNEQFF
DNA: TGTGCCAGCAGCTCCCGGGAAATAGCGGGAGTCAATGAGCAGTTCTTC

D: -
V: TRBV6-5
size: -
J: TRBJ1-1
CDR3: CASSPSGPRRAEAFF
DNA: TGTGCCAGCAGTCCCTCAGGGCCCAGAAGGGCTGAAGCTTTCTTT

D: TRBD1
V: TRBV2
size: -
J: TRBJ2-7
CDR3: CASSVEGGLSPLYEQYF
DNA: TGTGCCAGCAGTGTGGAAGGGGGCCTATCTCCCCTCTACGAGCAGTACTTC